A selection of T cell receptor beta chains follows, all from one sample in a study of T cell repertoires in cytomegalovirus infection. Their specific antigens are unknown. Each CDR3 protein gets one entry after TCRdb re-called the reads with MiXCR. The repertoire holds roughly 78,000 distinct CDR3 sequences, approximately 42% seen once, with more than 80% in the top ten. The starting material was CD8+ T cells from cultured PBMCs, obtained from culture after CMV antigen stimulation. These receptors all come from a human donor in good health (CMV status not recorded). Some clones in this sample may be carry-over from other donors' samples. The CDR3 runs from the conserved cysteine through the conserved F or W. Each record gives: V gene, J gene, D gene, clone size, CDR3 length, CDR3 protein, CDR3 DNA. The D gene is left open where the match is weak. Some rows have no size entry. The others give once, few or many, or a class for an expanded clone.

TRBV9,TRBJ2-7,TRBD2,NA,15,CASSVEGGPGGEQYF,TGTGCCAGCAGCGTAGAGGGAGGGCCCGGCGGGGAGCAGTACTTC
TRBV4-1,TRBJ2-3,TRBD2,NA,15,CASSEASGATDTQYF,TGCGCCAGCTCCGAGGCTAGCGGGGCAACAGATACGCAGTATTTT
TRBV20-1,TRBJ1-4,TRBD1,few,15,CSARSWDSYNEKLFF,TGCAGTGCTAGATCCTGGGACAGTTATAATGAAAAACTGTTTTTT
TRBV4-2,TRBJ2-7,NA,NA,16,CASSHLAIPSSYEQYF,TGTGCCAGCAGCCACCTCGCGATACCGAGCTCCTACGAGCAGTACTTC
TRBV28,TRBJ2-1,NA,NA,15,CASSPGVGTYNEQFF,TGTGCCAGCAGTCCCGGCGTGGGTACCTACAATGAGCAGTTCTTC
TRBV20-1,TRBJ1-5,NA,few,14,CSARESGVNQPQHF,TGCAGTGCTAGAGAGTCAGGCGTCAATCAGCCCCAGCATTTT
TRBV12-3/TRBV12-4,TRBJ2-3,NA,few,16,CASRTTDYVNTDTQYF,TGTGCCAGCAGAACTACGGACTATGTAAACACAGATACGCAGTATTTT
TRBV28,TRBJ2-1,TRBD2,NA,15,CASSFPGGAEGEQFF,TGTGCCAGCAGTTTCCCCGGGGGGGCCGAAGGTGAGCAGTTCTTC
TRBV5-6,TRBJ1-5,NA,NA,16,CASSLGYTDSNQPQHF,TGTGCCAGCAGCTTGGGTTACACGGATAGCAATCAGCCCCAGCATTTT
TRBV4-1,TRBJ2-5,NA,many,13,CASSPGGRETQYF,TGCGCCAGCAGCCCCGGAGGGAGGGAGACCCAGTACTTC
TRBV20-1,TRBJ2-7,TRBD1,NA,13,CSAHRDRDYEQYF,TGCAGTGCCCACCGGGACAGGGACTACGAGCAGTACTTC
TRBV13,TRBJ1-1,TRBD1,NA,14,CASSFLGQGHEAFF,TGTGCCAGCAGCTTTCTAGGACAGGGTCATGAAGCTTTCTTT
TRBV4-1,TRBJ1-5,TRBD1,NA,15,CASSRDRGLNQPQHF,TGCGCCAGCAGCCGGGACAGGGGGCTCAATCAGCCCCAGCATTTT
TRBV7-3,TRBJ2-2,NA,NA,14,CASSLTEGMGELFF,TGTGCCAGCAGCTTAACCGAGGGGATGGGGGAGCTGTTTTTT
TRBV12-3/TRBV12-4,TRBJ1-1,NA,few,13,CASSFFGNTEAFF,TGTGCCAGCAGTTTCTTCGGGAACACTGAAGCTTTCTTT
TRBV7-2,TRBJ1-2,NA,NA,15,CASSRGQGSNYGYTF,TGTGCCAGCAGCCGTGGACAAGGGTCTAACTATGGCTACACCTTC
TRBV7-9,TRBJ1-1,TRBD1,NA,17,CASERPGQGNSNTEAFF,TGTGCCAGCGAGAGACCCGGACAGGGGAATTCGAACACTGAAGCTTTCTTT
TRBV19,TRBJ2-1,TRBD2,few,16,CASSIPGTSGLDEQFF,TGTGCCAGTAGTATCCCCGGGACTAGCGGTTTGGATGAGCAGTTCTTC
TRBV12-5,TRBJ2-2,NA,NA,16,CASGWKALSNTGELFF,TGTGCTAGTGGGTGGAAAGCACTATCGAACACCGGGGAGCTGTTTTTT
TRBV7-2,TRBJ1-2,NA,NA,17,CASSLVWDLRPNYGYTF,TGTGCCAGCAGCTTAGTTTGGGACCTTAGACCTAACTATGGCTACACCTTC
TRBV4-3,TRBJ2-5,TRBD2,few,19,CASSQDWSRLAGGRETQYF,TGCGCCAGCAGCCAAGATTGGTCCCGACTAGCGGGGGGCCGGGAGACCCAGTACTTC
TRBV6-5,TRBJ1-3,NA,NA,14,CASSYLGIGNTIYF,TGTGCCAGCAGTTATCTGGGGATCGGAAACACCATATATTTT
TRBV7-9,TRBJ2-2,NA,NA,16,CASSFFGGPATGELFF,TGTGCCAGCAGCTTCTTTGGGGGGCCTGCTACCGGGGAGCTGTTTTTT
TRBV6-2/TRBV6-3,TRBJ2-1,TRBD2,NA,17,CASSYTTLAGDYNEQFF,TGTGCCAGCAGTTATACGACCCTAGCGGGGGACTACAATGAGCAGTTCTTC
TRBV9,TRBJ2-1,TRBD2,NA,15,CASSVELAGYNEQFF,TGTGCCAGCAGCGTAGAACTAGCGGGGTACAATGAGCAGTTCTTC
TRBV4-3,TRBJ1-2,NA,few,17,CASSQDRGYSDPYGYTF,TGCGCCAGCAGCCAAGATCGCGGGTACAGTGACCCCTATGGCTACACCTTC
TRBV7-3,TRBJ1-1,NA,NA,15,CASGPGGRWSTEAFF,TGTGCCAGCGGGCCGGGGGGGAGGTGGAGCACTGAAGCTTTCTTT
TRBV5-1,TRBJ1-1,NA,few,14,CASSPDQGHTEAFF,TGCGCCAGCAGCCCTGACCAGGGGCACACTGAAGCTTTCTTT
TRBV3-1,TRBJ2-1,NA,NA,14,CASSQAGGGGEQFF,TGTGCCAGCAGCCAAGCGGGGGGCGGCGGTGAGCAGTTCTTC
TRBV19,TRBJ2-7,NA,few,15,CASSILPGPKYEQYF,TGTGCCAGTAGTATTCTCCCAGGGCCTAAATACGAGCAGTACTTC
TRBV6-1,TRBJ2-3,TRBD2,few,18,CASSEGLSSGVVADTQYF,TGTGCCAGCAGTGAAGGGCTGAGCAGCGGGGTCGTAGCAGATACGCAGTATTTT
TRBV12-3/TRBV12-4,TRBJ2-7,NA,few,12,CASSPSRRLKYF,TGTGCCAGCAGTCCGAGTCGACGGCTGAAGTACTTC
TRBV6-2/TRBV6-3,TRBJ2-7,NA,NA,14,CASLGTSDLYEQYF,TGTGCCAGCTTGGGAACGTCAGACCTATACGAGCAGTACTTC
TRBV7-2,TRBJ1-2,NA,many,13,CASSDNPLYGYTF,TGTGCCAGCAGCGACAACCCACTCTATGGCTACACCTTC
TRBV7-2,TRBJ2-1,NA,many,14,CASSLPASRNEQFF,TGTGCCAGCAGCTTGCCGGCTAGCCGCAATGAGCAGTTCTTC
TRBV7-2,TRBJ2-3,TRBD2,NA,17,CASSLAPSGGWPDTQYF,TGTGCCAGCAGCTTAGCGCCTAGCGGGGGGTGGCCAGATACGCAGTATTTT
TRBV7-3,TRBJ2-3,TRBD1,NA,14,CASSSDRSTDTQYF,TGTGCCAGCAGCTCGGACAGGAGCACAGATACGCAGTATTTT
TRBV7-2,TRBJ1-4,TRBD1,few,16,CASSIIPGQTNEKLFF,TGTGCCAGCAGCATAATTCCGGGACAGACAAATGAAAAACTGTTTTTT
TRBV7-4,TRBJ2-1,NA,NA,16,CASSPSPILGYNEQFF,TGTGCCAGCAGCCCTAGCCCCATCCTCGGCTACAATGAGCAGTTCTTC
TRBV7-6,TRBJ2-2,NA,NA,17,CASSPELGAAGNGELFF,TGTGCCAGCAGCCCGGAGCTGGGGGCCGCTGGGAACGGGGAGCTGTTTTTT
TRBV7-9,TRBJ2-7,TRBD2,few,14,CATATTSGGDEQYF,TGTGCCACCGCCACGACTAGCGGGGGCGACGAGCAGTACTTC
TRBV19,TRBJ1-2,NA,few,13,CASSIFGTRGYTF,TGTGCCAGTAGTATATTCGGGACACGAGGCTACACCTTC
TRBV4-3,TRBJ1-4,NA,NA,15,CASSQDVGSNEKLFF,TGCGCCAGCAGCCAAGATGTAGGCAGTAATGAAAAACTGTTTTTT
TRBV7-8,TRBJ2-2,NA,many,15,CASSRLAGSGGELFF,TGTGCCAGCAGCCGGCTTGCGGGGTCGGGCGGGGAGCTGTTTTTT
TRBV5-6,TRBJ2-3,NA,few,13,CASSLLSTDTQYF,TGTGCCAGCAGCTTGCTCAGCACAGATACGCAGTATTTT
TRBV19,TRBJ1-1,TRBD1,few,12,CATTQGDTEAFF,TGTGCCACGACACAGGGGGACACTGAAGCTTTCTTT
TRBV4-3,TRBJ1-2,NA,NA,13,CASSPGPRDGYTF,TGCGCCAGCAGCCCCGGACCTCGGGATGGCTACACCTTC
TRBV7-9,TRBJ1-4,TRBD1,few,16,CASSSNRDSKNEKLFF,TGTGCCAGCAGCAGTAACCGGGACAGCAAAAATGAAAAACTGTTTTTT
TRBV7-2,TRBJ2-7,NA,few,13,CASSLMGIGEQYF,TGTGCCAGCAGCTTAATGGGGATCGGCGAGCAGTACTTC
TRBV7-9,TRBJ1-6,NA,few,18,CASSQIQGLSSYNSPLHF,TGTGCCAGCAGCCAAATTCAGGGCTTGAGCTCCTATAATTCACCCCTCCACTTT
TRBV7-9,TRBJ2-2,NA,many,14,CASSPPSGGGELFF,TGTGCCAGCAGCCCCCCGTCTGGGGGCGGGGAGCTGTTTTTT
TRBV7-6,TRBJ2-5,TRBD2,NA,17,CASSLLQGTSEGETQYF,TGTGCCAGCAGCTTATTACAGGGGACTAGCGAAGGGGAGACCCAGTACTTC
TRBV20-1,TRBJ2-2,TRBD1,NA,14,CSAPRTGVDGELFF,TGCAGTGCTCCCCGGACAGGGGTTGACGGGGAGCTGTTTTTT
TRBV6-8,TRBJ1-1,NA,NA,11,CASRLNTEAFF,TGTGCCAGCAGGCTGAACACTGAAGCTTTCTTT